Presented here are 28 T cell receptor beta chains from one specimen sequenced in a study of Ad26.COV2.S vaccination and SARS-CoV-2 variants. Treatment indicated: about 20 received Ad26.COV2.S at low or high dose, single or two shots; roughly five received placebo; per-sample allocation not given. Repertoires come from day 63 after the first vaccine or placebo injection. The data were produced by immunoSEQ multiplex PCR, yet TCRdb's version contains in-frame clones alone and is incomplete. The repertoire consists of over 200,000 clones, with approximately 90% occurring once and the leading ten covering roughly 10%. The sample consisted of peripheral blood, taken in a trial of Ad26.COV2.S vaccine versus placebo. These receptors were obtained from a person aged 18-60 years who received the Ad26.COV2.S COVID-19 vaccine or a placebo.

The rearrangement uses TRBV5-8 and TRBJ2-2; perhaps TRBD2 as D (6 bases). Trimming left V 3 bases short and J 7 bases short, with 13 bases between. The CDR3 has 14 residues. From germline, CDR1 is SGHTS and CDR2 YDEGEE. CDR3: CASSSGLLRGELFF. The CDR3 coding sequence is TGTGCCAGCAGCTCGGGACTCCTCCGCGGGGAGCTGTTTTTT.

The genes are TRBV4-2 and TRBJ2-3; 8 bases match TRBD1. V lost 1 base to trimming and J lost 0 bases; unmatched junction nucleotides: 6. This CDR3 comprises 17 residues. CDR1 is LGHNA and CDR2 is YNFKEQ in the germline V gene. The DNA for the CDR3 is TGTGCCAGCAGCCAAGTGGGGACAGGACATAGCACAGATACGCAGTATTTT. It is translated as CASSQVGTGHSTDTQYF.

The rearrangement uses TRBV5-4 and TRBJ2-1; D is unclear. Germline values: CDR1 SGHNT, CDR2 YYREEE (reference sequence). The CDR3 is 15 amino acids. The ends were cut back, 0 bases at V and 0 bases at J, with 7 bases in the middle. This CDR3 is CASSLGASSYNEQFF. The CDR3 region has the DNA TGTGCCAGCAGCTTGGGGGCCTCCTCCTACAATGAGCAGTTCTTC.

The chain combines TRBV5-1 with TRBJ2-7; 11 bases agree with TRBD2. This CDR3 is 16 amino acids long. Germline loops: CDR1 SGHRS, CDR2 YFSETQ. Trimming removed 0 bases from V and 2 bases from J; junction bases left unmatched: 4. CDR3 nucleotide sequence: TGCGCCAGCAGCTTGGTGGAACTAGCGGGGGCCTACGAGCAGTACTTC. It yields the protein CASSLVELAGAYEQYF.

This clone appeared a single time. The V and J genes are TRBV24-1 and TRBJ2-1; 8 nucleotides align to TRBD1. The germline V gene encodes CDR1 KGHDR and CDR2 SFDVKD. The CDR3 runs to 16 residues. The V and J ends lost 0 bases and 7 bases, in that order; junction bases with no gene match: 7. CDR3 DNA: TGTGCCACCAGTGATTTGCGCAGGGGGCGCGGGAATGAGCAGTTCTTC. As protein: CATSDLRRGRGNEQFF.

The V and J genes are TRBV4-1 and TRBJ1-2; TRBD1 matches at 10 bases. The CDR3 consists of 15 residues. The J segment lost 6 bases and the V segment lost 0 bases, leaving 4 bases of the junction unmatched. Germline V gene sequence: CDR1 MGHRA, CDR2 YSYEKL. CDR3 amino acids: CASSQDWGTGDGYTF. DNA for the CDR3: TGCGCCAGCAGCCAAGATTGGGGGACAGGGGATGGCTACACCTTC.

The genes are TRBV19 and TRBJ1-1; D unresolved. The germline V gene has CDR1 LNHDA and CDR2 SQIVND (reference sequence). The CDR3 totals 14 residues. V gave up 3 bases and J gave up 3 bases, with 11 bases separating them. The CDR3 nucleotides read TGTGCCAGTAGTATGTGGAGCGGGTACACTGAAGCTTTCTTT. Protein product: CASSMWSGYTEAFF.

The J gene is TRBJ2-2, the V gene TRBV9; 8 bases align to TRBD2. Germline V lookup: CDR1 SGDLS, CDR2 YYNGEE. There are 15 residues in the CDR3. The V segment lost 0 bases and the J segment 5 bases; nucleotides outside the gene matches: 3. The CDR3 DNA reads as TGTGCCAGCAGCGTAGAGCCTAGCGGGACCGGGGAGCTGTTTTTT. Translated, it gives CASSVEPSGTGELFF.

The V and J genes are TRBV7-2 and TRBJ2-3, with 9 bases that match TRBD2. J was trimmed by 1 base and V by 4 bases; bases with no gene match: 3. CDR1 SGHTA and CDR2 FQGNSA come from the germline V gene. The CDR3 totals 15 residues. The CDR3: CASSYRLAGTDTQYF. The CDR3 region has the DNA TGTGCCAGCAGCTACCGACTAGCGGGCACAGATACGCAGTATTTT.

V gene TRBV5-4 combines with J gene TRBJ2-7; 12 bases are shared with TRBD2. The CDR3 length is 16 residues. Per the germline V gene, CDR1 is SGHNT and CDR2 is YYREEE (reference sequence). The V gene end was trimmed by 2 bases and the J gene end by 6 bases; junction bases not matched to a gene: 9. This chain's CDR3 is CASSFRRTSGTGEQYF. DNA for the CDR3: TGTGCCAGCAGCTTCCGGAGGACTAGCGGGACGGGCGAGCAGTACTTC. Complete variable domain (other parts from reference TRBV5-4 and TRBJ2-7): ETGVTQSPTHLIKTRGQQVTLRCSSQSGHNTVSWYQQALGQGPQFIFQYYREEENGRGNFPPRFSGLQFPNYSSELNVNALELDDSALYLCASSFRRTSGTGEQYFGPGTRLTVT.

This rearrangement joins TRBV5-1 to TRBJ2-3; TRBD2 agrees at 11 bases. Germline V gives CDR1 SGHRS, CDR2 YFSETQ. This CDR3 has 15 residues. V gave up 3 bases and J gave up 4 bases; unmatched junction bases: 4. The CDR3 DNA reads as TGCGCCAGCAGCTCGAATAGCGGGGGGGCAGATACGCAGTATTTT. It is translated as CASSSNSGGADTQYF.

The DNA of the CDR3 is TGTGCCAGCAGTTTGCAGGGGTGGACCAAAAACATTCAGTACTTC. Translated, it gives CASSLQGWTKNIQYF. J is TRBJ2-4 and V is TRBV27; tentative D call: TRBD1 (6 bases). Germline assignment: CDR1 MNHEY and CDR2 SMNVEV (reference sequence). This CDR3 contains 15 residues. V shed 3 bases and J shed 2 bases, with 11 bases lying between them.

The chain joins TRBV14 to TRBJ2-7, with 9 bases aligning to TRBD1. V shed 4 bases and J 3 bases; nucleotides not matched to a gene: 10. CDR3 size: 16 residues. Germline CDR1 SGHDN, CDR2 FVKESK. This CDR3 reads CASSLRGTGLGYEQYF. The CDR3 DNA reads as TGTGCCAGCAGCCTACGAGGGACAGGGTTAGGCTACGAGCAGTACTTC.

In this sample, this clone turned up once. This sequence joins TRBV9 and TRBJ2-2; TRBD2 agrees at 8 bases. This CDR3 is 15 amino acids long. V lost 1 base, J lost 1 base, and 0 bases stayed unmatched. Germline V gene lookup returns CDR1 SGDLS and CDR2 YYNGEE. CDR3 DNA: TGTGCCAGCAGCGTAACTAGCGGGAACACCGGGGAGCTGTTTTTT. Its translation is CASSVTSGNTGELFF.

CDR3 residues: CASSTYRGYGGYTF. The CDR3 DNA reads TGTGCCAGCAGCACTTACAGGGGGTATGGTGGCTACACCTTC. The genes are TRBV13 and TRBJ1-2; TRBD1 matches at 8 bases. The J segment lost 7 bases and the V segment lost 5 bases, leaving 9 bases of the junction unmatched. The germline V gene has CDR1 PRHDT and CDR2 FYEKMQ (reference sequence). There are 14 residues in the CDR3.

The chain combines TRBV2 with TRBJ2-3, with TRBD2 identical over 7 bases. The CDR3 has 15 amino acids. Unmatched junction bases numbered 8, after V lost 6 bases and J lost 2 bases. CDR1 is SNHLY, CDR2 FYNNEI, per germline. CDR3 amino acids: CASSPAGLLTDTQYF. Here the CDR3 DNA reads TGTGCCAGCAGCCCAGCGGGGTTACTCACAGATACGCAGTATTTT.

The J gene is TRBJ1-5, the V gene TRBV19; 7 bases are a match to TRBD1. The length of the CDR3 is 14 residues. The germline V gene encodes CDR1 LNHDA and CDR2 SQIVND (reference sequence). J lost 4 bases, V lost 6 bases, and 6 bases had no gene match. The CDR3 region has the DNA TGTGCCAGTAGGCGGCAGGGGGGGAATCAGCCCCAGCATTTT. Amino acid sequence: CASRRQGGNQPQHF.

The chain carries TRBV6-5 and TRBJ1-4; TRBD1 agrees at 7 bases. This CDR3 is built from 15 residues. With V trimmed by 6 bases and J by 3 bases, 7 bases remained unmatched. The germline V gene encodes CDR1 MNHEY and CDR2 SVGAGI. DNA of the CDR3: TGTGCCAGCAGGCTAACAGGGGCGGCTAATGAAAAACTGTTTTTT. Protein sequence: CASRLTGAANEKLFF.

The genes are TRBV27 and TRBJ2-2; D is ambiguous. V dropped 2 bases and J dropped 6 bases, with 16 bases sitting between them. The CDR3 consists of 16 residues. Germline V lookup: CDR1 MNHEY, CDR2 SMNVEV (reference sequence). CDR3 DNA: TGTGCCAGCAGTTTAATGGGTAAAAGTGGCCCCGGGGAGCTGTTTTTT. Amino acid sequence: CASSLMGKSGPGELFF.

The chain recombines TRBV19 with TRBJ1-5, with 7 bases aligning to TRBD1. Germline values: CDR1 LNHDA, CDR2 SQIVND (reference sequence). CDR3 length: 14 residues. Unmatched junction bases numbered 14, after V lost 3 bases and J lost 15 bases. The CDR3 loop reads CASSIGRGDPLGHF. CDR3 DNA: TGTGCCAGTAGTATTGGCAGGGGGGATCCCCTAGGGCATTTT.

J is TRBJ1-2 and V is TRBV19; D not certain. V was clipped by 5 bases and J by 8 bases, with 12 bases between them. CDR3 length: 12 residues. Looked up from germline, CDR1 is LNHDA and CDR2 is SQIVND (reference sequence). This CDR3 reads CASSPPPGGYTF. For the CDR3, the DNA is TGTGCCAGTAGTCCCCCCCCTGGAGGCTACACCTTC.

The rearrangement links TRBV27 to TRBJ2-5, with TRBD1 as a possible D gene (6 bases). Trimming left V 3 bases short and J 5 bases short, with 13 bases between. Germline CDR1 is MNHEY and CDR2 is SMNVEV (reference sequence). The CDR3 is 14 amino acids. The CDR3 DNA sequence: TGTGCCAGCAGTTTGACAGGTACCCTGGAGACCCAGTACTTC. Its protein is CASSLTGTLETQYF.

J is TRBJ1-1 and V is TRBV24-1, with TRBD1 matching 10 bases. Per germline, CDR1 KGHDR and CDR2 SFDVKD. This CDR3 comprises 12 residues. V was clipped by 8 bases and J by 8 bases; unmatched bases: 4. In DNA, the CDR3 is TGTGCCACCACCGCGGACAGGGGGGAAGCTTTCTTT. Its translation: CATTADRGEAFF.

In DNA, the CDR3 is TGTGCCAGCAGTTTAAGCCTAGCGGGACTCTCCTACGAGCAGTACTTC. This codes for CASSLSLAGLSYEQYF. The chain employs TRBV27 and TRBJ2-7; TRBD2 aligns across 9 bases. The CDR3 has 16 amino acids. CDR1 is MNHEY, CDR2 SMNVEV, per germline (reference sequence). V lost 2 bases to trimming and J lost 0 bases; unmatched junction nucleotides: 5.

V usage is TRBV19 and J usage is TRBJ2-7; 8 positions agree with TRBD1. V shed 5 bases and J 3 bases; nucleotides not matched to a gene: 24. The CDR3 is made up of 20 amino acids. From germline, CDR1 is LNHDA and CDR2 SQIVND (reference sequence). CDR3 sequence: CASSPPGTGNAVGPGYEQYF. The DNA for the CDR3 is TGTGCCAGTAGTCCGCCCGGGACAGGAAACGCGGTTGGGCCTGGCTACGAGCAGTACTTC.

The J gene is TRBJ2-3, the V gene TRBV4-3; D unresolved. The V end was cut by 0 bases, the J end by 3 bases, with 16 bases between. Germline V CDR1 and CDR2: LGHNA, YSLEER. CDR3 length: 17 residues. The CDR3 DNA follows: TGCGCCAGCAGCCAAGATTTCTTTGCGGCTATTACAGATACGCAGTATTTT. Protein: CASSQDFFAAITDTQYF.

The chain is built from TRBV28 and TRBJ2-2, with 14 nucleotides matching TRBD2. CDR1 is MDHEN, CDR2 SYDVKM, per germline. Losses at the gene ends were 6 bases for V and 5 bases for J; bases not matched to a gene: 14. The CDR3 is 19 amino acids. The CDR3 sequence: CASSSPPGTSGRRTGELFF. The CDR3 DNA is TGTGCCAGCAGCTCCCCCCCCGGGACTAGCGGGAGAAGGACCGGGGAGCTGTTTTTT.

The rearrangement joins TRBV4-1 to TRBJ1-5, with a tentative D call TRBD1 (6 bases). The CDR3 has 16 residues. Looked up from germline, CDR1 is MGHRA and CDR2 is YSYEKL. The germline V and J ends were trimmed by 5 bases and 0 bases, with 14 bases remaining between them. The CDR3 coding sequence is TGCGCCAGCAGCTCGGACAGTCCTAATAGCAATCAGCCCCAGCATTTT. Translated: CASSSDSPNSNQPQHF.